This T cell receptor beta chain was retrieved from a study of post-analysis software for immune sequencing data. Turning to the study itself: Courses of disease covered relapsing-remitting, secondary progressive and progressive-relapsing multiple sclerosis. General study findings and limits: Strong same-batch co-clustering of samples appeared with F measure clustering. A few TRBV segments (TRBV5-6, TRBV5-1 and TRBV20-1 among them) occurred more frequently in patients than in controls. Compared against controls, patients with multiple sclerosis displayed significantly lower normalized Chao1 diversity.

Unique-molecular-identifier-tagged TCR beta cDNA libraries were used. Roughly 500,000 cDNA molecules were obtained per 1 to 10 million input T cells. TCRdb reanalysed the PCR reads using MiXCR and keeps one entry per CDR3 protein. The sample records under 650,000 distinct CDR3 sequences, 44% being singletons. In the case of this clonotype: Antigen: not known. The germline gene is not matched at one end of the junction; a read error may be the cause.

The CDR3 runs 11 residues. Germline V lookup: CDR1 SGHRS, CDR2 YFSETQ. The clonotype originates from a girl aged 10-17 years with multiple sclerosis. The V call is TRBV5-1, the J call TRBJ2-5; D unresolved. The sample consisted of blood. The CDR3 DNA sequence: TGCGCCAGCAGCCTCGTAGAGACCCGGTACTTC. This gives the protein CASSLVETRYF. Full variable domain (remainder filled in from reference TRBV5-1 and TRBJ2-5): KAGVTQTPRYLIKTRGQQVTLSCSPISGHRSVSWYQQTPGQGLQFLFEYFSETQRNKGNFPGRFSGRQFSNSRSEMNVSTLELGDSALYLCASSLVETRYFGPGTRLLVL.